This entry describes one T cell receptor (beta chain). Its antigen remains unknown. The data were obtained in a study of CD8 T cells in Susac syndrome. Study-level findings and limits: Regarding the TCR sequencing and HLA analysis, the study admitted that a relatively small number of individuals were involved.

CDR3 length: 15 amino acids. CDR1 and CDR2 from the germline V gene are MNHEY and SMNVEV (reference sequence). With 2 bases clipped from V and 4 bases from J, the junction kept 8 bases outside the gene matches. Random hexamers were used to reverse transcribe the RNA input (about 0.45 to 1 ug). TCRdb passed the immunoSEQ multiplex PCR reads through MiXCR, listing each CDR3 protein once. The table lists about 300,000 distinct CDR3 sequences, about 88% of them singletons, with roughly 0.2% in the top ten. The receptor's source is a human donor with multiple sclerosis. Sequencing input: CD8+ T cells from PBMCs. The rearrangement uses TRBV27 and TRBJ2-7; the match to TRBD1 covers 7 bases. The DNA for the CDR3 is TGTGCCAGCAGTTTAACGACAGGGCCCACATACGAGCAGTACTTC. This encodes CASSLTTGPTYEQYF.